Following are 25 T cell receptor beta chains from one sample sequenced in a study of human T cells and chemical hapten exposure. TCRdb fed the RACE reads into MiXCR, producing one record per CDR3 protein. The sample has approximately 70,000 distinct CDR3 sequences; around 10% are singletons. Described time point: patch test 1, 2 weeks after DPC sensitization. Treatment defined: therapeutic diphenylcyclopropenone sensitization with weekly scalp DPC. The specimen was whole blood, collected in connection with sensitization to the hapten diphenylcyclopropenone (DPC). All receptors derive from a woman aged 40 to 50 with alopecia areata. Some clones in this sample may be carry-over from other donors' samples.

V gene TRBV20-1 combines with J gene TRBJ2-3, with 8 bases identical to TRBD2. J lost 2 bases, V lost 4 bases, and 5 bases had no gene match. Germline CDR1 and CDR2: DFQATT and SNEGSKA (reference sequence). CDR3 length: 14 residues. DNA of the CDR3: TGCAGTGCTATCAGCGGGGGCCTCACAGATACGCAGTATTTT. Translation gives CSAISGGLTDTQYF.

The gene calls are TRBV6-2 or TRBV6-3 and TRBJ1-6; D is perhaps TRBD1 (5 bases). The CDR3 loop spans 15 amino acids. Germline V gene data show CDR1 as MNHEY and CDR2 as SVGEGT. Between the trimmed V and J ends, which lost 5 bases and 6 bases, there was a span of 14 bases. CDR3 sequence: CASSITGTANSPLHF. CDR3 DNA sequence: TGTGCCAGCAGTATAACGGGGACGGCTAATTCACCCCTCCACTTT.

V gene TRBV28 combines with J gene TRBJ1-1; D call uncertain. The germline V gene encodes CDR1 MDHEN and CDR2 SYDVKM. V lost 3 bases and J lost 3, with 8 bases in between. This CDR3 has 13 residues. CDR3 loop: CASSFHSDTEAFF. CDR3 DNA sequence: TGTGCCAGCAGTTTTCACAGTGACACTGAAGCTTTCTTT.

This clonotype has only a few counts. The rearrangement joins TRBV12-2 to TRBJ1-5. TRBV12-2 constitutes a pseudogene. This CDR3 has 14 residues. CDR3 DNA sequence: TGTGCAAGTCGCTGGTGGTTCACACGGCAGCCCCAGCATTTT. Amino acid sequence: CASRWWFTRQPQHF.

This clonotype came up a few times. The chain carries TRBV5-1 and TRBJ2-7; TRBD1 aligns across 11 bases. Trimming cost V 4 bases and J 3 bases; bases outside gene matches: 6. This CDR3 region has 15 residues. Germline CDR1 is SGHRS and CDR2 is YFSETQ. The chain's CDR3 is CASSNGQGANYEQYF. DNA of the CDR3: TGCGCCAGCAGCAACGGACAGGGGGCTAACTACGAGCAGTACTTC. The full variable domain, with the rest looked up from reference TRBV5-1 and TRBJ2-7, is KAGVTQTPRYLIKTRGQQVTLSCSPISGHRSVSWYQQTPGQGLQFLFEYFSETQRNKGNFPGRFSGRQFSNSRSEMNVSTLELGDSALYLCASSNGQGANYEQYFGPGTRLTVT.

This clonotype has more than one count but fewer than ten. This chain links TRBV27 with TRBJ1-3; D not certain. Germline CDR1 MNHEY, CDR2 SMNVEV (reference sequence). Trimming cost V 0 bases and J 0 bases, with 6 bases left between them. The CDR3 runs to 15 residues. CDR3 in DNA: TGTGCCAGCAGTTTATCAGGGAACTCTGGAAACACCATATATTTT. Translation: CASSLSGNSGNTIYF.

This CDR3 reads CASSTVQTSPYGYTF. In DNA form, the CDR3 reads TGCGCCAGCAGCACCGTCCAGACTTCCCCCTATGGCTACACCTTC. The gene calls are TRBV5-1 and TRBJ1-2, with D unclear. The V end lost 4 bases, the J end lost 4 bases, and 17 bases lay between the germline ends. CDR1 and CDR2 (germline): SGHRS, YFSETQ. This CDR3 comprises 15 residues.

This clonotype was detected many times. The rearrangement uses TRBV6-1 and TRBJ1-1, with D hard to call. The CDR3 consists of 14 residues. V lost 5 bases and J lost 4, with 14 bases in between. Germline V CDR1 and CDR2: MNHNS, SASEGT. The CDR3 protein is CASSSSGWSTEAFF. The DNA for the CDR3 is TGTGCCAGCAGTTCTTCCGGTTGGAGCACTGAAGCTTTCTTT.

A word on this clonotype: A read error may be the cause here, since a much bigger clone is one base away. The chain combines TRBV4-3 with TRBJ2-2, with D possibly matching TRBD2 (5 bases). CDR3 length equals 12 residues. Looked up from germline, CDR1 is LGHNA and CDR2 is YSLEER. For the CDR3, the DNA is TGCGCCAGCAGCCGACGTACCGGGGAGCCGTTTTTT. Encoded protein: CASSRRTGEPFF.

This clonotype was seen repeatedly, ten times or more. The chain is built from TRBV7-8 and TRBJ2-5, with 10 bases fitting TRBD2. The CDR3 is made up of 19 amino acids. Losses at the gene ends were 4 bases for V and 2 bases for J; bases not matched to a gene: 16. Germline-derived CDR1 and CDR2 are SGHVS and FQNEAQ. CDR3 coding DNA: TGTGCCAGCAGCTCCCGGGTGGTAGCGGGGGGCCGGGGGCAAGAGACCCAGTACTTC. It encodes CASSSRVVAGGRGQETQYF.

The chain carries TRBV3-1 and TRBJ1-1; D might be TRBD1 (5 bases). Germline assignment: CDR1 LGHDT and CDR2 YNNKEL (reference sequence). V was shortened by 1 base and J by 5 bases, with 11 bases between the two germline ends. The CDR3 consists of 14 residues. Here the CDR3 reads CASSQGTGRTEAFF. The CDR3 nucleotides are TGTGCCAGCAGCCAAGGCACAGGTAGGACTGAAGCTTTCTTT.

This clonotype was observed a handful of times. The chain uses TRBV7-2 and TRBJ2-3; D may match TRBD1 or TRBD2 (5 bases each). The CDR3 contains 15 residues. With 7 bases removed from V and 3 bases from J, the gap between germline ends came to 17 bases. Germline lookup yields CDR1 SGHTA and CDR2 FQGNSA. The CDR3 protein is CASTPGRSGTDTQYF. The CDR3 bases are TGTGCCAGCACCCCAGGGCGGTCGGGGACAGATACGCAGTATTTT.

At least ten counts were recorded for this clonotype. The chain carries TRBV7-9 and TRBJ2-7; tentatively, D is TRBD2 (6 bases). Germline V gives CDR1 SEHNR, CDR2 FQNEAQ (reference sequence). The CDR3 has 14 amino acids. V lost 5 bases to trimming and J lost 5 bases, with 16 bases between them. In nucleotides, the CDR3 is TGTGCCAGCAGCCCACAGTCGGGAGTCGACGAGCAGTACTTC. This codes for CASSPQSGVDEQYF.

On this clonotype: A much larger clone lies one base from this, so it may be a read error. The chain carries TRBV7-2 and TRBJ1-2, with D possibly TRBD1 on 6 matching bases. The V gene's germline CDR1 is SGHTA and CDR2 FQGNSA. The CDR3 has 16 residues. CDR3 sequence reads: CVSSLGGSGKLYGYTF. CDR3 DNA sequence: TGTGTCAGCAGCCTAGGGGGATCAGGGAAACTCTATGGCTACACCTTC.

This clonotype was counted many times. CDR3 amino acids: CAITADSLYNEQFF. In DNA, the CDR3 is TGTGCCATCACCGCGGACAGCCTCTACAATGAGCAGTTCTTC. The chain employs TRBV10-3 and TRBJ2-1; possibly TRBD1 for D (6 bases). CDR1 and CDR2 from the germline V gene are ENHRY and SYGVKD. The CDR3 spans 14 residues. V was pared by 7 bases and J by 3 bases, with 13 bases between.

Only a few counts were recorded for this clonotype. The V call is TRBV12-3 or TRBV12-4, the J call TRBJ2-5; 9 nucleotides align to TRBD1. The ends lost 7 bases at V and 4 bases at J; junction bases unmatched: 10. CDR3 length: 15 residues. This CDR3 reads CASKLGTGRLETQYF. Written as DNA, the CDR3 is TGTGCCAGCAAACTAGGGACAGGGCGGTTAGAGACCCAGTACTTC.

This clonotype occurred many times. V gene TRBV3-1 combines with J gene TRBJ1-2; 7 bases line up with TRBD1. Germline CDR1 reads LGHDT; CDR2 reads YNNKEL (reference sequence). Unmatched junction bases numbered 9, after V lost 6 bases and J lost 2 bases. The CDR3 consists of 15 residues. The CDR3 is CASRPQGVLNYGYTF. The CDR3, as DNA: TGTGCCAGCAGGCCGCAGGGGGTACTAAACTATGGCTACACCTTC.

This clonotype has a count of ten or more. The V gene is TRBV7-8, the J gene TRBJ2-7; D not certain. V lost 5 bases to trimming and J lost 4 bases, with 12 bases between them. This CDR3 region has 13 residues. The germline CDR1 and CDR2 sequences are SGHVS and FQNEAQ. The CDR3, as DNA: TGTGCCAGCAGCCCTCGGGCTCTTTACGAGCAGTACTTC. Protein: CASSPRALYEQYF. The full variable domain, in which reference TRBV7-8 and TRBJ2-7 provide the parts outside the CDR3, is GAGVSQSPRYKVAKRGQDVALRCDPISGHVSLFWYQQALGQGPEFLTYFQNEAQLDKSGLPSDRFFAERPEGSVSTLKIQRTQQEDSAVYLCASSPRALYEQYFGPGTRLTVT.

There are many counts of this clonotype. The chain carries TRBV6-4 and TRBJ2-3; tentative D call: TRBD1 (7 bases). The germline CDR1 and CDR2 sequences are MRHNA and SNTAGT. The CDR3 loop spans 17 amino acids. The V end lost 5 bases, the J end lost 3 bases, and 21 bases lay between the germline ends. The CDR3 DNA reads TGTGCCAGCAGTACTCCTGTCGGACAGGAGGGGACAGATACGCAGTATTTT. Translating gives CASSTPVGQEGTDTQYF.

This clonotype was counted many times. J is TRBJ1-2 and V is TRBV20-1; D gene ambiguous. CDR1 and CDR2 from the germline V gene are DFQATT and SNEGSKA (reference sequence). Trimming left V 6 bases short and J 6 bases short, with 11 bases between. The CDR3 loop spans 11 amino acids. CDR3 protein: CSAPGTDGYTF. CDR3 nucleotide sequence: TGCAGTGCCCCTGGTACGGATGGCTACACCTTC.

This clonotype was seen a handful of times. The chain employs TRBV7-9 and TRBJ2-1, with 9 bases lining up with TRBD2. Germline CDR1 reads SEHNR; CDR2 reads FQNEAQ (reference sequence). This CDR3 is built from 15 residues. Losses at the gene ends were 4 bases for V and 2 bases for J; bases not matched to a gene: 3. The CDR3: CASSWSGGTYNEQFF. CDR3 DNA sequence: TGTGCCAGCAGCTGGAGCGGGGGGACCTACAATGAGCAGTTCTTC.

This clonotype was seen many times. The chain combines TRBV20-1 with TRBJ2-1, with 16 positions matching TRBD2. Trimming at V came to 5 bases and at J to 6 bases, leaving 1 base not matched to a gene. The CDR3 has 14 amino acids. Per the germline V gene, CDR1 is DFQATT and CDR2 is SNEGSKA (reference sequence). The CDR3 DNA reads TGCAGTGCTGGGACTAGCGGGGGGGCCAATGAGCAGTTCTTC. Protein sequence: CSAGTSGGANEQFF.

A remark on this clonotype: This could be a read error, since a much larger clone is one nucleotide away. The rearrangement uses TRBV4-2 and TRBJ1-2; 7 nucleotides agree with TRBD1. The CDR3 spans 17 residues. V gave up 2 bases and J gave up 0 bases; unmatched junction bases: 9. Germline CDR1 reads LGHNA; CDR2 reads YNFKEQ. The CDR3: CASSQCTGERANYGYTF. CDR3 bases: TGTGCCAGCAGCCAATGCACAGGGGAACGGGCTAACTATGGCTACACCTTC.

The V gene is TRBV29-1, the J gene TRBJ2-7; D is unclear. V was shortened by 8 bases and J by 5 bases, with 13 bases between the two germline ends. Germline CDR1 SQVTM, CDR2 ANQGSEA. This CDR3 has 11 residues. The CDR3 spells CSTLSKNEQYF. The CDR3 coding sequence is TGCAGCACCCTGAGCAAGAACGAGCAGTACTTC.

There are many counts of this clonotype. The CDR3, as DNA: TGTGCCAGCAGCCTTAGCGGGGGGTTTGGCAATACGCAGTATTTT. Encoded protein: CASSLSGGFGNTQYF. The rearrangement links TRBV5-4 to TRBJ2-3; 10 bases line up with TRBD2. Trimming cost V 4 bases and J 7 bases; bases outside gene matches: 9. The CDR3 loop spans 15 amino acids. Germline loops: CDR1 SGHNT, CDR2 YYREEE (reference sequence).